This T cell receptor (beta chain) was profiled in a study of blood T cell repertoires in COVID-19. Study as a whole: COVID-19 samples, acute and convalescent, were from the United States, Italy and Spain. T cells, B-cell-depleted T cells, or PBMCs provided the cDNA or gDNA that served as material.

In the authors' methods: The assay estimated nucleated cells by amplifying reference gene primers. Libraries were prepared by immunoSEQ multiplex PCR; TCRdb keeps only in-frame clonotypes and omits some of them. V, J and clone size were drawn from that table, and D and trimming were deduced from the DNA. Of more than 95,000 clones listed, around 81% are singletons. V was shortened by 1 base and J by 2 bases, with 17 bases between the two germline ends. Germline V lookup: CDR1 SGHKS, CDR2 YYEKEE (reference sequence). CDR3 length equals 17 residues. Source material: peripheral blood. This receptor was obtained from a woman aged 50 to 65 with acute or convalescent COVID-19. The V and J genes are TRBV5-5 and TRBJ2-3; possibly TRBD1 for D (6 bases). The CDR3 here is CASSLFFLWDNTDTQYF. The CDR3 coding sequence is TGTGCCAGCAGCTTGTTTTTCCTTTGGGACAACACAGATACGCAGTATTTT. The full variable domain, with the rest looked up from reference TRBV5-5 and TRBJ2-3, is DAGVTQSPTHLIKTRGQQVTLRCSPISGHKSVSWYQQVLGQGPQFIFQYYEKEERGRGNFPDRFSARQFPNYSSELNVNALLLGDSALYLCASSLFFLWDNTDTQYFGPGTRLTVL.